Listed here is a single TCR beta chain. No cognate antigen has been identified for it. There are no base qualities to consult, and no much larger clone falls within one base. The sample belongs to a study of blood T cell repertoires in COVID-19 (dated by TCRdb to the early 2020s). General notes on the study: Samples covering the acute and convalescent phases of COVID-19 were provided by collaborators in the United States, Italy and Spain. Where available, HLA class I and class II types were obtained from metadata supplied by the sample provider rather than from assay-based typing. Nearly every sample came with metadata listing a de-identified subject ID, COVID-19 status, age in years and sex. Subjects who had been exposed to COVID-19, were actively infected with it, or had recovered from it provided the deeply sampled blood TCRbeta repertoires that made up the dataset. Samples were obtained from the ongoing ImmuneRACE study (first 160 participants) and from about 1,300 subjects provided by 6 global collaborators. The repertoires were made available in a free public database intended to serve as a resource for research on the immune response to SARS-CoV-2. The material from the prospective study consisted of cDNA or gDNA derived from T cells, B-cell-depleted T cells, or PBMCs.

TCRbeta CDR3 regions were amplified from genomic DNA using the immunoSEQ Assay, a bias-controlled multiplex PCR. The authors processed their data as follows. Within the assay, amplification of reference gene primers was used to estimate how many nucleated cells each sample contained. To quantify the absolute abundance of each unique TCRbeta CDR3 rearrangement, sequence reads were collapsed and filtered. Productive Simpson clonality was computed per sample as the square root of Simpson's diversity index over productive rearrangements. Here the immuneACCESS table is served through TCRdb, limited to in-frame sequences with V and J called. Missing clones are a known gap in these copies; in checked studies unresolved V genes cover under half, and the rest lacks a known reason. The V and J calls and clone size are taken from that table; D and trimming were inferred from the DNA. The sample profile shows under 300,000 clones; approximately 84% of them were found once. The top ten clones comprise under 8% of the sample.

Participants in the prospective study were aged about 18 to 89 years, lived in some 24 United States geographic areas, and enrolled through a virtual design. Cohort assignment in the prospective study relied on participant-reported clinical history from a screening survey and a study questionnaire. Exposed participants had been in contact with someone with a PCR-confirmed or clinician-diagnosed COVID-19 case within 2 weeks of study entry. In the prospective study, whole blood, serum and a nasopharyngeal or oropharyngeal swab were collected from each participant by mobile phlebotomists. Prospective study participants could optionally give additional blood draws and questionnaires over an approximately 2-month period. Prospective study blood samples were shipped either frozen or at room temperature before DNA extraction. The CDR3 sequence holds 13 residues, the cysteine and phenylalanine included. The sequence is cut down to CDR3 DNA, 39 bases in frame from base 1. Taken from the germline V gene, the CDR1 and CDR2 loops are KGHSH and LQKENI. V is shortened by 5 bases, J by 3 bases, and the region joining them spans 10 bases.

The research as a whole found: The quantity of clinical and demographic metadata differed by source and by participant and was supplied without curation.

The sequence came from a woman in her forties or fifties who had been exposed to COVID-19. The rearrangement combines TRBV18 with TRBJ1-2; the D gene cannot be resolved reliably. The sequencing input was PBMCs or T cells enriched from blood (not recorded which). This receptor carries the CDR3 CASSFRQDYGYTF. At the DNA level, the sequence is TGTGCCAGCTCATTTCGACAAGACTATGGCTACACCTTC.